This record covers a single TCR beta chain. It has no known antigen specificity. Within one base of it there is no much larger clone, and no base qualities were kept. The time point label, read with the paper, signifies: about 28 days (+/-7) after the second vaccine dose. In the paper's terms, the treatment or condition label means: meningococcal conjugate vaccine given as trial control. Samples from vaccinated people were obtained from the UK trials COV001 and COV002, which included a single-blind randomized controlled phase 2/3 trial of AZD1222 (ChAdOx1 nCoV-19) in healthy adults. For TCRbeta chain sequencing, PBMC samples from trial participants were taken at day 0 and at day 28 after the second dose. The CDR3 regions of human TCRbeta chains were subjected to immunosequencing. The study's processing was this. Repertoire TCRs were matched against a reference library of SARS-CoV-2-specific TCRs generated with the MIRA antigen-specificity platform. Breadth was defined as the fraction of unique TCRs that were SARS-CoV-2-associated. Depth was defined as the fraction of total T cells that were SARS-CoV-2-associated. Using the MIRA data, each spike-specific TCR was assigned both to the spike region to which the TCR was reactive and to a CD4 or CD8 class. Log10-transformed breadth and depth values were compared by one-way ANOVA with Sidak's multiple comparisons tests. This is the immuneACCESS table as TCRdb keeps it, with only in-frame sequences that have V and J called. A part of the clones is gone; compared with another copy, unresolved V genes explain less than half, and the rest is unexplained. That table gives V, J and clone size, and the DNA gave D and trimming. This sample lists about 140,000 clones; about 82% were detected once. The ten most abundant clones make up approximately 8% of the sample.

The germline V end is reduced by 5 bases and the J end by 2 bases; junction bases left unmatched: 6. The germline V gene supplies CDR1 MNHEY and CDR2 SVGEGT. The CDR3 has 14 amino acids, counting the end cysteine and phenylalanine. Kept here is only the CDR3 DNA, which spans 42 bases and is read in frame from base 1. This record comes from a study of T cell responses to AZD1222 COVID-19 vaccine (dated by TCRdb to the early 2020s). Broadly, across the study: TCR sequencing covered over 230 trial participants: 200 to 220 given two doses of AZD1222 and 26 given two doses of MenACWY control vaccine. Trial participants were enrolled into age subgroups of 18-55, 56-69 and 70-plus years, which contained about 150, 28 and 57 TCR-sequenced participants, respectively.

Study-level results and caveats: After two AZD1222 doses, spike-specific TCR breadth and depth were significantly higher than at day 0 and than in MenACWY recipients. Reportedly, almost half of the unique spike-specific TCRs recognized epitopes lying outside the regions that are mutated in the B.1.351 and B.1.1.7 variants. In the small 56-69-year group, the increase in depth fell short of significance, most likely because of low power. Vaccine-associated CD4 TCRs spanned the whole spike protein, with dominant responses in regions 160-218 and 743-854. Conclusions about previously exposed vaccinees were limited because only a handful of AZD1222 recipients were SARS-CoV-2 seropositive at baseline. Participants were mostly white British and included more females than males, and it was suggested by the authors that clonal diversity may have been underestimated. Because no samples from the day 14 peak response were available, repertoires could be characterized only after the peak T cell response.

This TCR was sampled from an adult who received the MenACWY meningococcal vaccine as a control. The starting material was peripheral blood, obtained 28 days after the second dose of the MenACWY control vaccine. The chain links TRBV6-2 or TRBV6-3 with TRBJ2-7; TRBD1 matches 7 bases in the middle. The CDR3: CASSPGTATYEQYF. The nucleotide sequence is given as TGTGCCAGCAGTCCCGGGACAGCTACCTACGAGCAGTACTTC.